The 4 T cell receptor beta chains listed next were all sequenced from one sample in a study of vaccination and CD4 T cells after COVID-19. Treatment in this sample: approximately 10-day PBMC culture with coronavirus spike peptide pools or control peptides (ViraFEST assay). With the Oncomine TCR Beta short-read assay, DNA from cultured CD4+ T cells was sequenced. TCRdb processed the PCR reads anew with MiXCR; each CDR3 protein has one entry. This sample has approximately 12,000 distinct CDR3 sequences, with almost 65% found just once. Their antigens remain unidentified. The source was CD4+ T cells from blood, cultured in vitro, collected before SARS-CoV-2 vaccination. Receptors were obtained from a human donor who had recovered from COVID-19.

This clonotype has only one observation. The gene calls are TRBV4-2 and TRBJ2-3; either TRBD1 or TRBD2 may supply D (6 bases each). V lost 1 base to trimming and J lost 4 bases, with 15 bases between them. Looked up from germline, CDR1 is LGHNA and CDR2 is YNFKEQ. This CDR3 is 16 amino acids long. CDR3 region: CASSQAGPGEADTQYF. CDR3 bases: TGTGCCAGCAGCCAAGCTGGTCCAGGGGAGGCAGATACGCAGTATTTT.

The chain recombines TRBV7-9 with TRBJ2-1, with a weak D call TRBD1 (5 bases). Looked up from germline, CDR1 is SEHNR and CDR2 is FQNEAQ (reference sequence). The CDR3 runs 18 residues. The germline V and J ends were trimmed by 5 bases and 3 bases, with 23 bases remaining between them. The CDR3 spells CASSPNAGNPLNYNEQFF. CDR3 in DNA: TGTGCCAGCAGCCCTAATGCAGGGAACCCCTTAAACTACAATGAGCAGTTCTTC.

This sequence joins TRBV7-6 and TRBJ2-3, with TRBD1 matching over 7 bases. CDR3 length equals 16 residues. V shed 4 bases, J shed 4 bases, and the junction held 11 bases outside the gene matches. Germline lookup yields CDR1 SGHVS and CDR2 FNYEAQ. CDR3 sequence: CASSSPGQRPADTQYF. CDR3 DNA: TGTGCCAGCAGCTCTCCGGGACAGAGGCCTGCAGATACGCAGTATTTT.

The CDR3 bases are TGTGCCAGCAGTGAGTTGGGAGTTAACTATGGCTACACCTTC. This codes for CASSELGVNYGYTF. This rearrangement joins TRBV2 to TRBJ1-2, with no clear D. Per germline, CDR1 SNHLY and CDR2 FYNNEI. The CDR3 has 14 amino acids. Trimming shortened V by 3 bases and J by 1 base, and 9 bases separated the two germline ends.